This entry lists 4 T cell receptor beta chains sequenced from one sample in a study of cytomegalovirus exposure and HLA in healthy donors (dated by TCRdb to the late 2010s). The library was built by means of the immunoSEQ multiplex PCR assay. A mixture of 60 forward primers for TCR Vbeta segments and 13 reverse primers for TCR Jbeta segments was used in the multiplex PCR. This immuneACCESS table, as held by TCRdb, lists in-frame sequences with V and J called but not all clones. Of the missing ones, under half trace to an unresolved V gene in checked studies; the others have no known cause. This sample gives almost 90,000 clones in total; around 85% of them show up just once. Jointly, the top ten make up 7.4% of the sample. What was sequenced was PBMCs. The receptors come from a man aged 35 to 55 in good health and CMV-seropositive.

The chain is built from TRBV5-4 and TRBJ2-7; 9 bases match TRBD1. Trimming took 4 bases from V and 2 from J; bases not matched to a gene: 7. This CDR3 spans 15 amino acids. Per the germline V gene, CDR1 is SGHNT and CDR2 is YYREEE (reference sequence). CDR3 nucleotide sequence: TGTGCCAGCAGCCCGCCAGGGACAGGGACCTACGAGCAGTACTTC. It translates to CASSPPGTGTYEQYF.

The CDR3 is CATSRDDGGPYNEQFF. The CDR3 nucleotides read TGTGCCACCAGCAGAGATGATGGCGGGCCGTACAATGAGCAGTTCTTC. V usage is TRBV15 and J usage is TRBJ2-1; maybe TRBD2 (5 bases). Germline V gene data show CDR1 as LNHNV and CDR2 as YYDKDF (reference sequence). Trimming stripped 0 bases from V and 4 bases from J, with 13 bases between. CDR3 length equals 16 residues.

The gene calls are TRBV18 and TRBJ2-3; possibly TRBD2 for D (7 bases). V shed 3 bases and J shed 2 bases, with 15 bases lying between them. Germline V CDR1 and CDR2: KGHSH, LQKENI. This CDR3 has 16 residues. The CDR3: CASSPLGGTITDTQYF. CDR3 sequence (DNA): TGTGCCAGCTCACCTTTGGGGGGGACAATCACAGATACGCAGTATTTT.

This clone was found a few times. The chain couples TRBV28 to TRBJ2-3, with D tentatively TRBD2 (5 bases). V lost 3 bases and J lost 6, with 16 bases in between. This CDR3 is 15 amino acids long. Looked up from germline, CDR1 is MDHEN and CDR2 is SYDVKM. The CDR3 here is CASSFEAPGLDTQYF. CDR3 coding DNA: TGTGCCAGCAGTTTCGAGGCCCCGGGGTTGGATACGCAGTATTTT.